The present entry profiles one T cell receptor (beta chain) with its context. As yet, its antigen is unknown. The sorted regulatory T cells were CD4+, CD25-high and CD127-low, with genomic DNA sequenced. The table came from immunoSEQ multiplex PCR; TCRdb's copy has only in-frame clones and leaves some out. The sample has tens of thousands of clones; around nine tenths are singletons. The sample belongs to a study of regulatory and conventional T cells in RAG deficiency. Study findings and constraints: Shannon entropy fell and Simpson indices rose in RAG-deficient patients.

These data also featured in a second study, about regulatory T cells. That work states: Primers: 52 TRBV forward and 13 TRBJ reverse. Skewed V and J usage and few unique V-J pairs marked patient repertoires, most in Tregs.

The TCR comes from a human donor in good health. The source material was Tregs sorted from blood.

The CDR3 here is CASRDGATNEKLFF. The CDR3 DNA reads as TGTGCCAGTAGGGACGGTGCAACTAATGAAAAACTGTTTTTT. The chain recombines TRBV19 with TRBJ1-4, with D uncertain. CDR1 and CDR2 from the germline V gene are LNHDA and SQIVND (reference sequence). The V and J ends lost 6 bases and 0 bases respectively, with 8 bases between them. The CDR3 runs 14 residues.